These T cell receptor beta chains were read from a single sample in a study of molecular identifiers for immune sequencing clone quantification. A single record per CDR3 protein comes from TCRdb applying MiXCR to the PCR reads. The sample lists roughly 97,000 distinct CDR3 sequences, 24% occurring once. Specimen: naive CD8+ T cells from blood, with Jurkat cell RNA spiked in. The receptor set was obtained from a human donor in good health. Some libraries in this study had Jurkat cell RNA spiked in. Both conserved end residues are part of each CDR3. D genes are given only for firm matches. The listing skips clone size in some rows; elsewhere it reads once, few, many or a size class.

J: TRBJ2-7
D: -
length: 16
size: -
V: TRBV4-1
CDR3: CASSQDSSGISYEQYF
DNA: TGCGCCAGCAGCCAAGATAGTTCCGGGATTAGCTACGAGCAGTACTTC

J: TRBJ2-7
D: -
length: 15
size: many
V: TRBV4-2
CDR3: CASSQDRQRVYEQYF
DNA: TGTGCCAGCAGCCAAGATAGGCAGAGAGTTTACGAGCAGTACTTC

J: TRBJ1-6
D: TRBD1
length: 18
size: -
V: TRBV11-2
CDR3: CASSRGTAINGGYSPLHF
DNA: TGTGCCAGCAGCCGAGGGACAGCTATAAACGGGGGGTATTCACCCCTCCACTTT

J: TRBJ2-7
D: -
length: 13
size: few
V: TRBV29-1
CDR3: CSVEVGASYEQYF
DNA: TGCAGCGTTGAGGTCGGAGCTTCCTACGAGCAGTACTTC

J: TRBJ2-1
D: TRBD1
length: 15
size: few
V: TRBV6-2/TRBV6-3
CDR3: CASRDSGGVLDEQFF
DNA: TGTGCCAGCAGGGATTCAGGGGGCGTCTTGGATGAGCAGTTCTTC

J: TRBJ2-2
D: TRBD2
length: 16
size: few
V: TRBV28
CDR3: CASSTRLAGDTGELFF
DNA: TGTGCCAGCAGTACCAGACTAGCGGGGGACACCGGGGAGCTGTTTTTT

J: TRBJ1-1
D: -
length: 13
size: many
V: TRBV5-6
CDR3: CASVRWESTEAFF
DNA: TGTGCCAGTGTTAGGTGGGAATCCACTGAAGCTTTCTTT

J: TRBJ1-5
D: -
length: 14
size: many
V: TRBV5-1
CDR3: CASSPMGDRQPQHF
DNA: TGCGCCAGCAGTCCCATGGGGGACCGTCAGCCCCAGCATTTT

J: TRBJ2-3
D: -
length: 12
size: many
V: TRBV12-3/TRBV12-4
CDR3: CASSELKDTQYF
DNA: TGTGCCAGCAGCGAGCTTAAAGATACGCAGTATTTT

J: TRBJ2-5
D: -
length: 15
size: -
V: TRBV4-2
CDR3: CASSQTNGIRETQYF
DNA: TGTGCCAGCAGCCAAACTAACGGGATCCGAGAGACCCAGTACTTC

J: TRBJ2-5
D: -
length: 16
size: -
V: TRBV7-9
CDR3: CASSSGVPAHQETQYF
DNA: TGTGCCAGCAGCTCAGGGGTGCCAGCGCACCAAGAGACCCAGTACTTC

J: TRBJ1-1
D: -
length: 11
size: many
V: TRBV29-1
CDR3: CSVDRDTEAFF
DNA: TGCAGCGTTGACAGAGACACTGAAGCTTTCTTT

J: TRBJ2-5
D: -
length: 14
size: few
V: TRBV7-9
CDR3: CASSSDRNQETQYF
DNA: TGTGCCAGCAGCTCCGACAGAAACCAAGAGACCCAGTACTTC

J: TRBJ2-3
D: -
length: 15
size: many
V: TRBV27
CDR3: CATHPRGSPTDTQYF
DNA: TGTGCCACCCATCCCCGGGGCAGTCCCACAGATACGCAGTATTTT

J: TRBJ1-1
D: TRBD1
length: 16
size: few
V: TRBV5-6
CDR3: CASSPPGTGKNTEAFF
DNA: TGTGCCAGCAGCCCTCCCGGGACAGGGAAGAACACTGAAGCTTTCTTT

J: TRBJ2-4
D: -
length: 14
size: many
V: TRBV6-5
CDR3: CASSGQLAKNIQYF
DNA: TGTGCCAGCAGCGGACAGCTAGCCAAAAACATTCAGTACTTC

J: TRBJ1-1
D: TRBD1
length: 14
size: many
V: TRBV7-9
CDR3: CASSHGQVNTEAFF
DNA: TGTGCCAGCAGTCACGGACAGGTTAACACTGAAGCTTTCTTT

J: TRBJ2-1
D: TRBD2
length: 19
size: many
V: TRBV11-2
CDR3: CASSSVVGLAGGPYNEQFF
DNA: TGTGCCAGCAGCTCAGTAGTGGGACTAGCGGGAGGGCCCTACAATGAGCAGTTCTTC

J: TRBJ1-1
D: TRBD1
length: 18
size: -
V: TRBV19
CDR3: CASPRPGGTEELNTEAFF
DNA: TGTGCCAGTCCTCGACCCGGGGGGACAGAGGAATTGAACACTGAAGCTTTCTTT

J: TRBJ1-4
D: -
length: 11
size: many
V: TRBV12-3/TRBV12-4
CDR3: CASRGNEKLFF
DNA: TGTGCCAGCAGGGGGAATGAAAAACTGTTTTTT

J: TRBJ2-2
D: -
length: 13
size: many
V: TRBV29-1
CDR3: CSVGGENTGELFF
DNA: TGCAGCGTTGGCGGAGAGAACACCGGGGAGCTGTTTTTT

J: TRBJ2-7
D: -
length: 14
size: few
V: TRBV20-1
CDR3: CSARGQTSSYEQYF
DNA: TGCAGTGCTAGAGGGCAGACAAGCTCCTACGAGCAGTACTTC

J: TRBJ2-3
D: TRBD1
length: 15
size: many
V: TRBV20-1
CDR3: CSASGTGGSTDTQYF
DNA: TGCAGTGCTAGCGGGACAGGGGGCAGCACAGATACGCAGTATTTT

J: TRBJ2-3
D: TRBD1
length: 14
size: many
V: TRBV5-4
CDR3: CASSTGLDRAQPNF
DNA: TGTGCCAGCAGCACCGGACTGGACAGGGCCCAGCCTAATTTT

J: TRBJ1-2
D: -
length: 14
size: -
V: TRBV12-3/TRBV12-4
CDR3: CASSLTGAWDGYTF
DNA: TGTGCCAGCAGTTTGACGGGAGCCTGGGACGGCTACACCTTC

J: TRBJ1-1
D: -
length: 12
size: many
V: TRBV7-6
CDR3: CASSLTGKEAFF
DNA: TGTGCCAGCAGCTTAACAGGGAAAGAAGCTTTCTTT

J: TRBJ1-1
D: TRBD1
length: 15
size: -
V: TRBV5-8
CDR3: CASSKTGGGNTEAFF
DNA: TGTGCCAGCAGCAAAACAGGGGGCGGCAACACTGAAGCTTTCTTT

J: TRBJ2-2
D: -
length: 14
size: many
V: TRBV25-1
CDR3: CASEERFDTGELFF
DNA: TGTGCCAGCGAGGAGAGATTTGACACCGGGGAGCTGTTTTTT

J: TRBJ2-3
D: TRBD2
length: 18
size: many
V: TRBV7-9
CDR3: CASSLPSGSGGETDTQYF
DNA: TGTGCCAGCAGCTTACCTAGCGGGAGCGGTGGAGAGACAGATACGCAGTATTTT

J: TRBJ2-7
D: -
length: 12
size: -
V: TRBV6-2/TRBV6-3
CDR3: CASSYVAYEQYF
DNA: TGTGCCAGCAGTTACGTTGCCTACGAGCAGTACTTC

J: TRBJ2-5
D: -
length: 17
size: many
V: TRBV6-2/TRBV6-3
CDR3: CASSYWSLRHYQETQYF
DNA: TGTGCCAGCAGTTACTGGTCCCTACGGCACTACCAAGAGACCCAGTACTTC

J: TRBJ2-6
D: -
length: 21
size: -
V: TRBV6-6
CDR3: CASTETPPGEVFQSGANVLTF
DNA: TGTGCCAGCACTGAGACCCCTCCGGGAGAGGTATTTCAGTCTGGGGCCAACGTCCTGACTTTC

J: TRBJ2-7
D: TRBD1
length: 16
size: many
V: TRBV6-2/TRBV6-3
CDR3: CASSYLVGTGVDEQYF
DNA: TGTGCCAGCAGTTACCTAGTAGGGACAGGGGTCGACGAGCAGTACTTC

J: TRBJ2-3
D: -
length: 16
size: -
V: TRBV11-2
CDR3: CASSQGTTAFTDTQYF
DNA: TGTGCCAGCAGCCAGGGGACTACCGCGTTCACAGATACGCAGTATTTT

J: TRBJ1-2
D: -
length: 13
size: many
V: TRBV24-1
CDR3: CATSVAGDYGYTF
DNA: TGTGCCACCAGTGTAGCAGGGGACTATGGCTACACCTTC

J: TRBJ1-6
D: -
length: 12
size: few
V: TRBV5-1
CDR3: CASSLAGGPLHF
DNA: TGCGCCAGCAGCTTGGCAGGAGGACCCCTCCACTTT

J: TRBJ2-7
D: -
length: 14
size: -
V: TRBV7-6
CDR3: CASSSRDTTYEQYF
DNA: TGTGCCAGCAGCTCGCGGGACACAACCTACGAGCAGTACTTC

J: TRBJ2-7
D: TRBD1
length: 15
size: many
V: TRBV4-1
CDR3: CASSQRTGVESEQYF
DNA: TGCGCCAGCAGCCAACGGACAGGGGTGGAATCCGAGCAGTACTTC

J: TRBJ2-7
D: -
length: 17
size: many
V: TRBV4-3
CDR3: CASSQDWYQGGSYEQYF
DNA: TGCGCCAGCAGCCAAGATTGGTACCAGGGTGGGTCCTACGAGCAGTACTTC

J: TRBJ1-1
D: -
length: 15
size: many
V: TRBV19
CDR3: CASSVRQDLNTEAFF
DNA: TGTGCCAGTAGCGTAAGACAGGACTTGAACACTGAAGCTTTCTTT

J: TRBJ2-7
D: -
length: 12
size: many
V: TRBV30
CDR3: CAWSQGLGEQYF
DNA: TGTGCCTGGAGTCAGGGTTTGGGGGAGCAGTACTTC

J: TRBJ2-1
D: -
length: 16
size: -
V: TRBV19
CDR3: CAGYTLGRGSYNEQFF
DNA: TGTGCCGGCTACACCCTAGGGCGGGGCTCCTACAATGAGCAGTTCTTC

J: TRBJ1-1
D: -
length: 13
size: -
V: TRBV12-3/TRBV12-4
CDR3: CASGAGGGTEAFF
DNA: TGTGCCAGCGGCGCTGGGGGGGGCACTGAAGCTTTCTTT

J: TRBJ2-7
D: -
length: 12
size: many
V: TRBV2
CDR3: CASKGDSYEQYF
DNA: TGTGCCAGCAAGGGGGACTCCTACGAGCAGTACTTC

J: TRBJ1-1
D: -
length: 11
size: many
V: TRBV10-2
CDR3: CASRTGTEAFF
DNA: TGCGCCAGCAGGACAGGCACTGAAGCTTTCTTT

J: TRBJ2-3
D: -
length: 13
size: many
V: TRBV2
CDR3: CASGGTATDTQYF
DNA: TGTGCCAGCGGAGGGACAGCTACAGATACGCAGTATTTT

J: TRBJ2-7
D: TRBD2
length: 17
size: many
V: TRBV28
CDR3: CASRPGLAGGPIYEQYF
DNA: TGTGCCAGCAGGCCTGGACTAGCGGGAGGACCGATCTACGAGCAGTACTTC

J: TRBJ2-7
D: -
length: 12
size: -
V: TRBV19
CDR3: CASSRDSSEQYF
DNA: TGTGCCAGTAGCCGGGACTCAAGCGAGCAGTACTTC

J: TRBJ2-1
D: TRBD2
length: 15
size: few
V: TRBV2
CDR3: CASRENSGSYNEQFF
DNA: TGTGCCAGCAGAGAAAATAGCGGGAGTTACAATGAGCAGTTCTTC

J: TRBJ2-1
D: -
length: 16
size: few
V: TRBV13
CDR3: CASQASFRGEFNEQFF
DNA: TGTGCCAGTCAGGCCTCGTTCCGGGGCGAGTTCAATGAGCAGTTCTTC

J: TRBJ1-3
D: -
length: 16
size: many
V: TRBV6-1
CDR3: CASSSRGTSSGNTIYF
DNA: TGTGCCAGCAGTTCCCGTGGGACGAGCTCTGGAAACACCATATATTTT

J: TRBJ2-3
D: TRBD2
length: 18
size: many
V: TRBV4-1
CDR3: CASSQSTPSGGVSDTQYF
DNA: TGCGCCAGCAGCCAGTCCACCCCTAGCGGGGGGGTTTCAGATACGCAGTATTTT

J: TRBJ2-2
D: -
length: 13
size: -
V: TRBV5-6
CDR3: CASSLGTAGELSF
DNA: TGTGCCAGCAGCTTGGGGACGGCCGGGGAGCTGTCTTTT

J: TRBJ1-1
D: -
length: 13
size: -
V: TRBV19
CDR3: CASSNLGNTEAFF
DNA: TGTGCCAGTAGTAATCTAGGTAACACTGAAGCTTTCTTT